The 32 T cell receptor beta chains in this list originate from one sample, sequenced in a study of cytomegalovirus exposure and HLA in healthy donors. TCRdb's copy holds only in-frame clones and misses some; the assay was immunoSEQ multiplex PCR. This sample has around 170,000 clones, with roughly 85% found just once. The specimen sequenced was PBMCs. All receptors derive from a man aged 18 to 29 in good health and CMV-seropositive.

The chain combines TRBV7-9 with TRBJ1-4; tentatively, D is TRBD1 (5 bases). The germline CDR1 and CDR2 sequences are SEHNR and FQNEAQ (reference sequence). The CDR3 sequence is 15 residues long. V lost 1 base to trimming and J lost 3 bases, with 9 bases between them. The CDR3, as DNA: TGTGCCAGCAGCTTAGGCGACAGCTCTAATGAAAAACTGTTTTTT. It encodes CASSLGDSSNEKLFF.

This clone was counted a single time. The rearrangement links TRBV5-1 to TRBJ1-5; unclear D gene. With 3 bases removed from V and 2 bases from J, the gap between germline ends came to 6 bases. Germline CDR1 reads SGHRS; CDR2 reads YFSETQ. The CDR3 spans 13 residues. CDR3 coding DNA: TGCGCCAGCAGCTCCGGGGGCAATCAGCCCCAGCATTTT. It translates to CASSSGGNQPQHF. Supplemented by reference TRBV5-1 and TRBJ1-5, the full variable domain reads KAGVTQTPRYLIKTRGQQVTLSCSPISGHRSVSWYQQTPGQGLQFLFEYFSETQRNKGNFPGRFSGRQFSNSRSEMNVSTLELGDSALYLCASSSGGNQPQHFGDGTRLSIL.

The chain links TRBV7-9 to TRBJ2-7; perhaps TRBD2 as D (6 bases). Trimming removed 5 bases at V and 7 bases at J, with 12 bases between. CDR1 and CDR2 (germline): SEHNR, FQNEAQ (reference sequence). The CDR3 contains 12 residues. The DNA for the CDR3 is TGTGCCAGCAGCGCGGGGACTTCGGAGCAGTACTTC. Translating it yields CASSAGTSEQYF.

This clone was detected once. This rearrangement joins TRBV27 to TRBJ2-1, with 14 positions matching TRBD2. J lost 5 bases, V lost 8 bases, and 14 bases had no gene match. The germline CDR1 and CDR2 sequences are MNHEY and SMNVEV (reference sequence). CDR3 size: 18 residues. The CDR3 coding sequence is TGTGCCAGCGATGGACAGGGCGGACTAGCGGGGGGAGACAATGAGCAGTTCTTC. Translating it yields CASDGQGGLAGGDNEQFF.

The chain couples TRBV27 to TRBJ1-1, with D perhaps TRBD1 (5 bases). Germline V gives CDR1 MNHEY, CDR2 SMNVEV (reference sequence). Trimming took 3 bases from V and 3 from J, leaving 14 bases between them. The CDR3 covers 15 residues. As DNA, the CDR3 is TGTGCCAGCAGTTTGGAGGGAGGGACCTACACTGAAGCTTTCTTT. Its protein product is CASSLEGGTYTEAFF.

V usage is TRBV5-1 and J usage is TRBJ2-1, with D hard to call. This CDR3 spans 12 amino acids. CDR1 SGHRS and CDR2 YFSETQ come from the germline V gene. Between the trimmed V and J ends, which lost 0 bases and 6 bases, there was a span of 4 bases. CDR3 nucleotide sequence: TGCGCCAGCAGCTTGGTCAGCAATGAGCAGTTCTTC. Translating it yields CASSLVSNEQFF. The full variable domain, completed using reference TRBV5-1 and TRBJ2-1, is KAGVTQTPRYLIKTRGQQVTLSCSPISGHRSVSWYQQTPGQGLQFLFEYFSETQRNKGNFPGRFSGRQFSNSRSEMNVSTLELGDSALYLCASSLVSNEQFFGPGTRLTVL.

The rearrangement uses TRBV28 and TRBJ1-1; no firm D call. The CDR3 is made up of 12 amino acids. CDR1 is MDHEN, CDR2 SYDVKM, per germline. Trimming shortened V by 7 bases and J by 4 bases, and 10 bases separated the two germline ends. CDR3: CASITRSTEAFF. The CDR3 region has the DNA TGTGCCAGCATCACTCGGAGCACTGAAGCTTTCTTT.

The chain joins TRBV5-1 to TRBJ1-1; a weak D match, TRBD1 (6 bases). V was cut by 1 base and J by 3 bases, with 16 bases left in between. CDR3 length equals 16 residues. Germline assignment: CDR1 SGHRS and CDR2 YFSETQ. The CDR3 coding sequence is TGCGCCAGCAGCTTGTCCCCCTTTCACAGGGACACTGAAGCTTTCTTT. Protein: CASSLSPFHRDTEAFF.

In this sample, this clone turned up many times. The V call is TRBV4-1, the J call TRBJ2-2; 9 bases map to TRBD1. Germline CDR1 MGHRA, CDR2 YSYEKL. The CDR3 runs 19 residues. V lost 6 bases to trimming and J lost 6 bases; unmatched junction nucleotides: 20. For the CDR3, the DNA is TGCGCCAGCAGTCCATTGTTGACAGGGGGTATTAGCAGGGCCGGGGAGCTGTTTTTT. Its translation: CASSPLLTGGISRAGELFF.

CDR3 coding DNA: TGTGCCAGCACCGGCGGACAGGAAATCTACGAGCAGTACTTC. This translates into CASTGGQEIYEQYF. V gene TRBV28 combines with J gene TRBJ2-7, with 7 bases lining up with TRBD1. Germline CDR1 MDHEN, CDR2 SYDVKM. Losses at the gene ends were 7 bases for V and 3 bases for J; bases not matched to a gene: 9. This CDR3 contains 14 residues. Looking up the rest from reference TRBV28 and TRBJ2-7 gives the full variable domain: DVKVTQSSRYLVKRTGEKVFLECVQDMDHENMFWYRQDPGLGLRLIYFSYDVKMKEKGDIPEGYSVSREKKERFSLILESASTNQTSMYLCASTGGQEIYEQYFGPGTRLTVT.

The J gene is TRBJ1-1, the V gene TRBV30, with TRBD1 identical over 7 bases. The CDR3 extends over 12 amino acids. The germline gives CDR1 GTSNPN, CDR2 SVGIG (reference sequence). The ends lost 2 bases at V and 12 bases at J; junction bases unmatched: 9. The CDR3 loop reads CAWSNRDSASFF. In DNA form, the CDR3 reads TGTGCCTGGAGTAACCGGGACAGTGCGTCTTTCTTT.

This chain connects TRBV28 to TRBJ2-7, with D possibly matching TRBD1 (5 bases). Germline lookup yields CDR1 MDHEN and CDR2 SYDVKM. The CDR3 loop spans 14 amino acids. Trimming took 4 bases from V and 5 from J, leaving 15 bases between them. Here the CDR3 DNA reads TGTGCCAGCAGTTCGACAGTAACGCCCAACGAGCAGTACTTC. Amino acid sequence: CASSSTVTPNEQYF.

The rearrangement uses TRBV29-1 and TRBJ2-5; 10 bases are a match to TRBD1. The germline V gene encodes CDR1 SQVTM and CDR2 ANQGSEA. With 8 bases clipped from V and 5 bases from J, the junction kept 8 bases outside the gene matches. CDR3 size: 13 residues. The CDR3: CSMRQGASETQYF. The CDR3 bases are TGCAGCATGAGACAGGGGGCCTCGGAGACCCAGTACTTC.

V gene TRBV19 combines with J gene TRBJ2-5; possibly TRBD2 for D (6 bases). This CDR3 region has 14 residues. Germline CDR1 and CDR2: LNHDA and SQIVND (reference sequence). V was pared by 10 bases and J by 2 bases, with 17 bases between. The CDR3 is CATSLFGGQETQYF. The CDR3 region has the DNA TGTGCCACCTCGCTCTTTGGGGGGCAAGAGACCCAGTACTTC.

J is TRBJ2-7 and V is TRBV29-1, with D possibly TRBD2 on 6 matching bases. CDR1 and CDR2 (germline): SQVTM, ANQGSEA. Trimming left V 1 base short and J 5 bases short, with 18 bases between. The CDR3 has 15 residues. The CDR3 sequence is CSVEGEDGAYDEQYF. The CDR3 DNA reads as TGCAGCGTTGAAGGGGAGGACGGTGCCTACGACGAGCAGTACTTC.

This rearrangement joins TRBV25-1 to TRBJ2-7; a possible D gene is TRBD1 (6 bases). The V and J ends lost 4 bases and 3 bases respectively, with 13 bases between them. This CDR3 is built from 14 residues. Per germline, CDR1 MGHDK and CDR2 SYGVNS. The CDR3 reads CASSVTGPLYEQYF. The CDR3 DNA reads as TGTGCCAGCAGTGTGACAGGACCCCTCTACGAGCAGTACTTC.

In this sample, this clone turned up a few times. The rearrangement uses TRBV28 and TRBJ1-5, with a weak D call TRBD1 (6 bases). The germline gives CDR1 MDHEN, CDR2 SYDVKM. This CDR3 has 16 amino acids. V lost 10 bases to trimming and J lost 6 bases, with 25 bases between them. CDR3 protein: CATARGRPEGVQPQHF. The DNA for the CDR3 is TGTGCCACCGCAAGGGGCAGGCCTGAGGGGGTTCAGCCCCAGCATTTT. Looking up the rest from reference TRBV28 and TRBJ1-5 gives the full variable domain: DVKVTQSSRYLVKRTGEKVFLECVQDMDHENMFWYRQDPGLGLRLIYFSYDVKMKEKGDIPEGYSVSREKKERFSLILESASTNQTSMYLCATARGRPEGVQPQHFGDGTRLSIL.

This clone came up once. V gene TRBV29-1 combines with J gene TRBJ2-1; TRBD2 agrees at 8 bases. The CDR3 extends over 14 amino acids. Trimming took 7 bases from V and 3 from J; bases not matched to a gene: 8. Germline assignment: CDR1 SQVTM and CDR2 ANQGSEA. The CDR3 sequence is CSGAGGIIYNEQFF. The CDR3 DNA reads TGCAGCGGGGCGGGGGGCATAATCTACAATGAGCAGTTCTTC.

Here the CDR3 DNA reads TGCGCCAGCAGCCAAGTGGGGGGTGTAAACTATGGCTACACCTTC. Translating it yields CASSQVGGVNYGYTF. The chain has TRBV4-1 and TRBJ1-2; a possible D gene is TRBD1 (5 bases). Germline CDR1 and CDR2: MGHRA and YSYEKL. This CDR3 is 15 amino acids long. Trimming pared 1 base from V and 2 bases from J, leaving 11 bases between.

The chain combines TRBV27 with TRBJ1-1; 9 bases are shared with TRBD1. V lost 4 bases and J lost 3; bases outside the gene matches: 9. The CDR3 spans 16 residues. Germline values: CDR1 MNHEY, CDR2 SMNVEV (reference sequence). CDR3 sequence reads: CASSSHLGQGHTEAFF. DNA of the CDR3: TGTGCCAGCAGTTCCCACCTGGGACAGGGACACACTGAAGCTTTCTTT.

The rearrangement joins TRBV13 to TRBJ2-3; 11 positions agree with TRBD2. This CDR3 has 15 amino acids. Per the germline V gene, CDR1 is PRHDT and CDR2 is FYEKMQ (reference sequence). Germline trimming cut 6 bases from V and 2 bases from J; bases unmatched to any gene: 4. The CDR3 DNA reads TGTGCCAGCAGTCTTAGCGGGAGGGCCACAGATACGCAGTATTTT. Its translation: CASSLSGRATDTQYF.

The chain has TRBV7-9 and TRBJ1-1; 9 bases match TRBD1. The CDR3 is 14 residues long. Germline-derived CDR1 and CDR2 are SEHNR and FQNEAQ (reference sequence). Germline trimming cut 5 bases from V and 3 bases from J; bases unmatched to any gene: 4. CDR3 residues: CASSPWTGDTEAFF. CDR3 coding DNA: TGTGCCAGCAGCCCTTGGACAGGGGACACTGAAGCTTTCTTT.

This clone occurred a few times. The rearrangement links TRBV5-6 to TRBJ1-2; 10 nucleotides line up with TRBD1. Trimming at V came to 5 bases and at J to 3 bases, leaving 7 bases not matched to a gene. The CDR3 covers 15 residues. Germline CDR1 is SGHDT and CDR2 is YYEEEE. DNA of the CDR3: TGTGCCAGCAGATTGTTGGACAGGGGGGACTATGGCTACACCTTC. Translated, it gives CASRLLDRGDYGYTF.

The chain combines TRBV28 with TRBJ2-1; D may be TRBD1 (6 bases). V dropped 3 bases and J dropped 0 bases, with 21 bases sitting between them. The CDR3 sequence is 19 residues long. Germline V gene lookup returns CDR1 MDHEN and CDR2 SYDVKM. In DNA, the CDR3 is TGTGCCAGCAGTTTCGGGGCGAGGGGGTTTCGGCCCTCCTACAATGAGCAGTTCTTC. As protein: CASSFGARGFRPSYNEQFF.

V is TRBV5-1 and J is TRBJ1-4; D is possibly TRBD1 (6 bases). The CDR3 runs 15 residues. V was clipped by 5 bases and J by 2 bases, with 13 bases between them. Germline V gene data show CDR1 as SGHRS and CDR2 as YFSETQ. The DNA of the CDR3 is TGCGCCAGCAGTTACCGACAGGCCACTAATGAAAAACTGTTTTTT. It yields the protein CASSYRQATNEKLFF.

This chain links TRBV9 with TRBJ2-2; D ambiguous. Germline assignment: CDR1 SGDLS and CDR2 YYNGEE. The CDR3 is made up of 16 amino acids. V was clipped by 0 bases and J by 0 bases, with 9 bases between them. CDR3 sequence reads: CASSVDALANTGELFF. CDR3 nucleotide sequence: TGTGCCAGCAGCGTAGACGCGCTAGCGAACACCGGGGAGCTGTTTTTT.

In its sample, this clone was seen once. The CDR3 DNA is TGTGCCAGCAGCCCGGACAGGTCCTACGAGCAGTACTTC. It codes for CASSPDRSYEQYF. The J gene is TRBJ2-7, the V gene TRBV27; 7 bases line up with TRBD1. The CDR3 covers 13 residues. The junction had 3 bases not matched to a gene; V was cut back by 6 bases and J by 1 base. Per the germline V gene, CDR1 is MNHEY and CDR2 is SMNVEV (reference sequence).

CDR3 sequence (DNA): TGTGCCAGCAGCTCGACAGCCTCAGAGACCCAGTACTTC. It specifies CASSSTASETQYF. V usage is TRBV11-2 and J usage is TRBJ2-5, with D perhaps matching TRBD1 (5 bases). CDR3 length equals 13 residues. The germline gives CDR1 SGHAT, CDR2 FQNNGV. V gave up 4 bases and J gave up 4 bases, with 10 bases separating them.

V gene TRBV5-5 combines with J gene TRBJ1-6; D perhaps matches TRBD1 (6 bases). The V and J ends lost 1 base and 8 bases respectively, with 10 bases between them. The CDR3 extends over 14 amino acids. CDR1 and CDR2 from the germline V gene are SGHKS and YYEKEE (reference sequence). In DNA form, the CDR3 reads TGTGCCAGCAGCTTGTCTGGGGGCGATTCACCCCTCCACTTT. Amino acid sequence: CASSLSGGDSPLHF. Drawing the rest from reference TRBV5-5 and TRBJ1-6, the complete variable domain is DAGVTQSPTHLIKTRGQQVTLRCSPISGHKSVSWYQQVLGQGPQFIFQYYEKEERGRGNFPDRFSARQFPNYSSELNVNALLLGDSALYLCASSLSGGDSPLHFGNGTRLTVT.

The chain uses TRBV28 and TRBJ2-3; the match to TRBD1 covers 9 bases. Germline V gene data show CDR1 as MDHEN and CDR2 as SYDVKM. This CDR3 comprises 15 residues. The trim removed 6 bases at V and 3 bases at J, leaving 7 bases unmatched. The CDR3 DNA sequence: TGTGCCAGCAGCCCGGGACAGGGTAAAACAGATACGCAGTATTTT. Translated: CASSPGQGKTDTQYF.

The genes are TRBV9 and TRBJ1-4; 10 nucleotides align to TRBD1. CDR3 length: 15 residues. With V trimmed by 0 bases and J by 8 bases, 4 bases remained unmatched. The germline V gene has CDR1 SGDLS and CDR2 YYNGEE. CDR3 in amino acids: CASSVEGTGEEKLFF. CDR3 nucleotide sequence: TGTGCCAGCAGCGTAGAAGGGACAGGGGAGGAAAAACTGTTTTTT.

The V call is TRBV4-1, the J call TRBJ2-1; 8 bases are shared with TRBD2. The ends lost 4 bases at V and 1 base at J; junction bases unmatched: 6. The germline CDR1 and CDR2 sequences are MGHRA and YSYEKL. This CDR3 spans 16 amino acids. The CDR3 DNA sequence: TGCGCCAGCAGCCGACTGATAGCGGGATCCTACAATGAGCAGTTCTTC. Translated, it gives CASSRLIAGSYNEQFF.